This T cell receptor beta chain was retrieved from a study of shared clonotypes between healthy human individuals (dated by TCRdb to 2018 to 2020). About the full investigation: The cohort comprised two women and a few men aged 18 to 49 years. Blood TCR repertoires of about 5 healthy adults were deeply sequenced to estimate repertoire size and the extent of clonotype sharing between individuals. Libraries were prepared and TCR repertoires were sequenced by different laboratories using diverse techniques, in order to increase sequencing depth and limit assay-specific biases. For each donor, CD4 naive and CD4 memory were each run on three plates, CD8 naive on two plates, and CD8 memory on one plate. Each donor's leukapheresis produced roughly between roughly 0.9 and 8.9 billion PBMCs.

Using the deep immunoSEQ assay, TCR CDR3 regions were amplified from genomic DNA by multiplex PCR. Extracted genomic DNA from each cell subset was spread evenly across all wells of several immunoSEQ 96-well plates, with each plate serving as a replicate. For sorted subsets, each replicate PCR was loaded with 200 ng genomic DNA, equivalent to approximately 33,000 T cell genomes. Purified libraries were measured with a Qubit 3.0 fluorometer, size-checked on a Bioanalyzer 2100, and measured again with the KAPA Library Quantification kit. Each immunoSEQ 96-well plate was sequenced on its own single-read 150-cycle Illumina NextSeq 550 flow cell. From the authors' description of their analysis: Because the immunoSEQ output held only junctional sequences and lacked quality scores, the filtering could not match the filtering applied to full-length reads. Sequences were annotated with PyIR, a Python wrapper for IgBLAST v1.9, and V/J genes and CDR3 were assigned using IMGT germline references. Any read was removed if the V/J assignment was weak (E-value above 1e-6), the CDR3 was missing, or the read contained stop codons, out-of-frame junctions, or ambiguous translated residues. A V3J clonotype was defined by an identical inferred V gene, J gene, and CDR3 amino acid sequence. Percentage overlap between repertoires was calculated by dividing the number of shared unique clonotypes by the size of the smaller repertoire. Richness of each repertoire was evaluated using RTK rarefaction, the Chao1 estimator, and Recon v2.1 estimates of unobserved clonotypes. For all TCRbeta clonotypes obtained by the gDNA method from a handful of donors, generation probabilities were computed with OLGA. TCRdb took over this immuneACCESS table, retaining in-frame rearrangements with V and J assigned. Such tables are incomplete; in checked studies, under half of the missing clones stem from an unresolved V gene, and the remainder is unexplained. V and J calls and clone size are as listed in that table; D and trimming were resolved from the DNA. This sample gives hundreds of thousands of clones in total; approximately 96% of them show up just once. Together, the top ten hold roughly 0.12% of the sample.

General study outcomes and caveats: Clonotypes shared by all four sorted-subset donors showed higher generation probabilities than non-shared clonotypes. When a few donors were compared, the shared fraction of clonotypes was about 5% for naive CD4, 3.5% to 4% for naive CD8, 2% to 2.5% for memory CD4, and approximately 0.4% for memory CD8. Because the study included a small number of donors, the genetic and exposure-history diversity represented was limited. Sampling was restricted to blood, and TCR repertoires in tissues likely differ from the TCR repertoires found in blood. Naive subsets generally had larger estimated clonotype richness than memory subsets did. Pairwise subsampling indicated that sequencing depth was expected to affect the degree of clonotype sharing among donors. Rarefaction of sorted-subset datasets indicated incomplete sequencing despite the large sequencing depth.

CD8 naive samples consisted of CD45RO-negative cells that were positively selected for CCR7, yielding a CD45RA+CCR7+ population without TemRA cells. Donors were healthy HIV-negative adults with no recently reported acute infections or vaccinations. Every donor was a Caucasian adult living in Nashville, Tennessee, USA. Blood was collected by leukapheresis, and PBMCs were isolated by Ficoll-Histopaque density gradient centrifugation and then cryopreserved in liquid nitrogen vapor phase. Purity and quantity of every magnetically sorted T cell population were checked by analytical flow cytometry. From each sorted fraction, genomic DNA was isolated and quantified by UV absorbance on a Nanodrop 2000c. The germline V gene specifies SGDLS as CDR1 and YYNGEE as CDR2. Germline trimming: 3 bases from V, 3 bases from J; junction bases outside gene matches: 2. The CDR3 numbers 14 residues from cysteine through phenylalanine. The only DNA kept is the CDR3, 42 bases in frame from the first base.

Details on this clone: The specificity of this receptor is unknown. No base-level quality is on record; no much larger clone is a single base apart.

The TCR sequence derives from a woman in her 30s in good health. The chain is encoded by TRBV9 joined to TRBJ1-4; 7 nucleotides in the junction match TRBD1. The material sequenced was naive CD8+ T cells sorted from blood. The sample's cell subset or site label, in plain terms: CD45RA+CCR7+. The DNA sequence follows: TGTGCCAGCAGCGCGGGACAGCCTAATGAAAAACTGTTTTTT. This sequence encodes CASSAGQPNEKLFF.